The entry that follows covers one T cell receptor beta chain sequence. Sequenced by immunoSEQ multiplex PCR; TCRdb stores in-frame clones only, minus some. The sample comprises approximately 270,000 clones, approximately 80% of which are singletons, and about 10% rests with the top ten. CDR1 MGHRA and CDR2 YSYEKL come from the germline V gene. V lost 0 bases and J 7 bases, leaving 19 bases between the germline ends. CDR3 length: 16 amino acids. These data come from a study of blood T cell repertoires in COVID-19. This chain uses TRBV4-1 with TRBJ2-7, with D perhaps matching TRBD1 (6 bases). The receptor comes from a man aged 80 or over with acute or convalescent COVID-19. The material sequenced was peripheral blood. CDR3 protein: CASSQDFTGISREQYF. CDR3 nucleotide sequence: TGCGCCAGCAGCCAAGATTTCACAGGGATTTCGCGGGAGCAGTACTTC.